A single sample is the source of the 31 T cell receptor beta chains below, sequenced in a study of shared clonotypes between healthy human individuals. Measured with immunoSEQ multiplex PCR; TCRdb has only the in-frame clones, and not every one. Here the sample spans about 2.5 million clones, under 95% being singletons. Source material: naive CD4+ T cells from PBMCs. This sample's subset: CD45RA+ positively selected. These receptors came from a man aged 18-30 years in good health. Some clones in this sample may be carry-over from other donors' samples.

This sequence joins TRBV6-1 and TRBJ1-5; no firm D call. The CDR3 contains 15 residues. V was trimmed by 2 bases and J by 0 bases, leaving 8 bases between them. Germline V gene sequence: CDR1 MNHNS, CDR2 SASEGT. The CDR3 here is CASSELGDSNQPQHF. The DNA for the CDR3 is TGTGCCAGCAGTGAACTTGGGGATAGCAATCAGCCCCAGCATTTT.

This clone was seen just once. The genes are TRBV5-1 and TRBJ2-3, with TRBD2 identical over 11 bases. The CDR3 sequence is 15 residues long. Losses at the gene ends were 2 bases for V and 6 bases for J; bases not matched to a gene: 5. Germline V gene sequence: CDR1 SGHRS, CDR2 YFSETQ. DNA of the CDR3: TGCGCCAGCAGCTTACTACTAGCGGGAGCGGATACGCAGTATTTT. This codes for CASSLLLAGADTQYF.

V is TRBV4-1 and J is TRBJ2-3; 7 bases line up with TRBD1. Losses at the gene ends were 2 bases for V and 6 bases for J; bases not matched to a gene: 11. Germline CDR1 is MGHRA and CDR2 is YSYEKL. CDR3 size: 16 residues. The CDR3 sequence: CASSQIGRTGGDTQYF. As DNA, the CDR3 is TGCGCCAGCAGCCAAATCGGGCGGACAGGCGGCGATACGCAGTATTTT.

This clone was observed a single time. The chain combines TRBV2 with TRBJ2-5, with 9 bases matching TRBD2. Trimming removed 2 bases from V and 4 bases from J; junction bases left unmatched: 2. Germline V gene lookup returns CDR1 SNHLY and CDR2 FYNNEI. The CDR3 extends over 14 amino acids. The CDR3 sequence: CASSERRGGETQYF. The CDR3, as DNA: TGTGCCAGCAGTGAAAGGCGGGGGGGAGAGACCCAGTACTTC.

V and J are TRBV9 and TRBJ2-3; D tentatively reads TRBD1 or TRBD2 (5 bases each). Germline V gene sequence: CDR1 SGDLS, CDR2 YYNGEE. The CDR3 consists of 15 residues. The V end was cut by 0 bases, the J end by 1 base, with 9 bases between. CDR3 sequence: CASSVDGTGTDTQYF. CDR3 DNA sequence: TGTGCCAGCAGCGTAGACGGGACGGGCACAGATACGCAGTATTTT.

A word on this clone: Other DNA sequences in this sample translate to the same CDR3. This chain connects TRBV2 to TRBJ1-5; D is perhaps TRBD1 (5 bases). Germline V gives CDR1 SNHLY, CDR2 FYNNEI. V lost 6 bases to trimming and J lost 1 base, with 7 bases between them. The CDR3 loop spans 13 amino acids. CDR3 sequence: CASRRDSNQPQHF. As DNA, the CDR3 is TGTGCCAGCAGGCGGGACAGCAATCAGCCCCAGCATTTT.

The V call is TRBV28, the J call TRBJ1-5; D is ambiguous. This CDR3 is built from 14 residues. Germline V gene lookup returns CDR1 MDHEN and CDR2 SYDVKM. V lost 8 bases to trimming and J lost 2 bases, with 13 bases between them. This chain's CDR3 is CASCLGLGNQPQHF. The CDR3 DNA sequence: TGTGCCAGCTGCTTGGGGTTGGGCAATCAGCCCCAGCATTTT.

The chain links TRBV23-1 to TRBJ2-6; TRBD1 might be the D (6 bases). TRBV23-1 qualifies as an ORF whose function is uncertain. The CDR3 covers 16 residues. Trimming stripped 5 bases from V and 2 bases from J, with 13 bases between. The CDR3 loop reads CASSRCTGPGANVLTF. CDR3 sequence (DNA): TGCGCCAGCAGTAGGTGCACAGGGCCTGGGGCCAACGTCCTGACTTTC.

This rearrangement joins TRBV19 to TRBJ1-3, with D uncertain. CDR1 and CDR2 (germline): LNHDA, SQIVND (reference sequence). This CDR3 has 15 amino acids. Trimming removed 6 bases from V and 0 bases from J, with 12 bases in between. The CDR3 DNA is TGTGCCAGTAGCTTGCATTTACCCTCTGGAAACACCATATATTTT. Protein product: CASSLHLPSGNTIYF.

Concerning this clone itself: Germline is not matched at one junction end, which may reflect a read error. V usage is TRBV7-7 and J usage is TRBJ2-5; D is perhaps TRBD1 (6 bases). The CDR3 consists of 16 residues. Germline CDR1 reads SSHAT; CDR2 reads FNYEAQ (reference sequence). CDR3 amino acids: CASSLGTSQYQETQYF. DNA for the CDR3: TGTGCCAGCAGTTTAGGGACATCTCAGTACCAAGAGACCCAGTACTTC.

The V gene is TRBV11-2, the J gene TRBJ2-7; 8 nucleotides agree with TRBD1. Germline V gene sequence: CDR1 SGHAT, CDR2 FQNNGV. The CDR3 spans 16 residues. The junction had 10 bases not matched to a gene; V was cut back by 0 bases and J by 6 bases. In nucleotides, the CDR3 is TGTGCCAGCAGCTTAGACAGGCAGGGGGCTTTTCTCGAGCAGTACTTC. The encoded protein is CASSLDRQGAFLEQYF.

The chain carries TRBV19 and TRBJ1-1; no clear D gene. Germline CDR1 and CDR2: LNHDA and SQIVND (reference sequence). This CDR3 contains 15 residues. With 7 bases removed from V and 1 base from J, the gap between germline ends came to 16 bases. DNA for the CDR3: TGTGCCAGTACTTACAGCGGCCCGAAGAACACTGAAGCTTTCTTT. Protein: CASTYSGPKNTEAFF. Complete variable domain (other parts from reference TRBV19 and TRBJ1-1): DGGITQSPKYLFRKEGQNVTLSCEQNLNHDAMYWYRQDPGQGLRLIYYSQIVNDFQKGDIAEGYSVSREKKESFPLTVTSAQKNPTAFYLCASTYSGPKNTEAFFGQGTRLTVV.

The V call is TRBV5-1, the J call TRBJ2-7; D perhaps matches TRBD1 (6 bases). CDR3 length: 15 amino acids. CDR1 and CDR2 (germline): SGHRS, YFSETQ. The V end lost 3 bases, the J end lost 4 bases, and 17 bases lay between the germline ends. The CDR3 region is CASSSAAGAGYEQYF. The CDR3 bases are TGCGCCAGCAGCTCAGCCGCAGGGGCCGGTTACGAGCAGTACTTC.

The CDR3 region is CASRAPGKSTGELFF. CDR3 DNA: TGTGCCAGCAGGGCACCTGGCAAATCCACCGGGGAGCTGTTTTTT. The chain uses TRBV6-5 and TRBJ2-2, with D hard to call. The germline V gene encodes CDR1 MNHEY and CDR2 SVGAGI. Deletions cut 6 bases from V and 4 bases from J, with 15 bases between. The length of the CDR3 is 15 residues.

The chain couples TRBV4-3 to TRBJ2-5, with a tentative D call TRBD1 (5 bases). CDR1 LGHNA and CDR2 YSLEER come from the germline V gene. The V gene lost 1 base and the J gene lost 5 bases, with 11 bases spanning the gap. This CDR3 is built from 14 residues. Here the CDR3 DNA reads TGCGCCAGCAGCCAAGTTGGGGCTCGGGAGACCCAGTACTTC. Its protein is CASSQVGARETQYF.

Notes on this clone: Other nucleotide sequences from this sample produce the same CDR3. V and J are TRBV5-1 and TRBJ2-6; D is ambiguous. V was pared by 2 bases and J by 3 bases, with 9 bases between. The length of the CDR3 is 15 residues. Germline CDR1 and CDR2: SGHRS and YFSETQ. CDR3 sequence: CASSFGYGGANVLTF. The DNA of the CDR3 is TGCGCCAGCAGCTTCGGGTATGGTGGGGCCAACGTCCTGACTTTC.

The chain couples TRBV28 to TRBJ1-5, with D maybe TRBD1 (5 bases). The CDR3 has 15 residues. Germline CDR1 and CDR2: MDHEN and SYDVKM. Trimming cost V 4 bases and J 2 bases, with 12 bases left between them. The CDR3 nucleotides read TGTGCCAGCAGTTGGTGGAGGGGAGGCAATCAGCCCCAGCATTTT. Protein product: CASSWWRGGNQPQHF.

The chain recombines TRBV4-2 with TRBJ2-1; 8 nucleotides line up with TRBD2. CDR3 size: 15 residues. Germline V gene lookup returns CDR1 LGHNA and CDR2 YNFKEQ. V shed 0 bases and J 4 bases; nucleotides not matched to a gene: 2. Here the CDR3 reads CASSQDTGGYNEQFF. CDR3 DNA sequence: TGTGCCAGCAGCCAAGATACGGGAGGGTACAATGAGCAGTTCTTC.

The chain joins TRBV28 to TRBJ1-5; a weak D match, TRBD1 (5 bases). Germline CDR1 reads MDHEN; CDR2 reads SYDVKM. Trimming took 10 bases from V and 1 from J, leaving 11 bases between them. CDR3 length equals 13 residues. The CDR3 here is CATRRGSNQPQHF. The CDR3 region has the DNA TGTGCCACTCGGAGGGGCAGCAATCAGCCCCAGCATTTT.

The V call is TRBV28, the J call TRBJ2-5; D may correspond to TRBD1 or TRBD2 (5 bases each). V gave up 7 bases and J gave up 4 bases, with 16 bases separating them. The CDR3 sequence is 14 residues long. The V gene's germline CDR1 is MDHEN and CDR2 SYDVKM. The CDR3 coding sequence is TGTGCCAGCAAGGCAGGGAGTGGTGGAGAGACCCAGTACTTC. It codes for CASKAGSGGETQYF.

The V and J genes are TRBV19 and TRBJ2-1; D unclear. V dropped 3 bases and J dropped 5 bases, with 14 bases sitting between them. CDR3 size: 15 residues. The germline gives CDR1 LNHDA, CDR2 SQIVND (reference sequence). The CDR3 is CASSMLLLGHNEQFF. The CDR3 DNA is TGTGCCAGTAGTATGTTACTCCTCGGCCACAATGAGCAGTTCTTC.

About this clone: In the same sample, other DNA sequences code for this CDR3. This chain joins TRBV9 and TRBJ2-7, with a weak D call TRBD2 (5 bases). Deletions cut 0 bases from V and 2 bases from J, with 9 bases between. Germline loops: CDR1 SGDLS, CDR2 YYNGEE. The CDR3 sequence is 14 residues long. CDR3 coding DNA: TGTGCCAGCAGCGTAGCCGGGGTCCCCTACGAGCAGTACTTC. Translated, it gives CASSVAGVPYEQYF.

This chain connects TRBV7-9 to TRBJ1-2; no firm D call. Trimming pared 3 bases from V and 5 bases from J, leaving 4 bases between. Germline V gene lookup returns CDR1 SEHNR and CDR2 FQNEAQ (reference sequence). This CDR3 region has 11 residues. The CDR3 loop reads CASSFWYGYTF. CDR3 sequence (DNA): TGTGCCAGCAGCTTTTGGTATGGCTACACCTTC.

The J gene is TRBJ1-5, the V gene TRBV18; unclear D gene. The germline gives CDR1 KGHSH, CDR2 LQKENI. V shed 3 bases and J shed 1 base, with 13 bases lying between them. The CDR3 covers 16 residues. The CDR3 region has the DNA TGTGCCAGCTCACCGGTTGCGAGGATAAGCAATCAGCCCCAGCATTTT. This sequence encodes CASSPVARISNQPQHF.

The V call is TRBV2, the J call TRBJ2-5; the match to TRBD1 covers 9 bases. The CDR3 sequence is 14 residues long. Trimming removed 6 bases from V and 5 bases from J; junction bases left unmatched: 7. CDR1 and CDR2 (germline): SNHLY, FYNNEI. The DNA of the CDR3 is TGTGCCAGCAGCCCAGACAGGGGGTCCGAGACCCAGTACTTC. This gives the protein CASSPDRGSETQYF.

Turning to this clone: The junction differs from germline at one of its ends, possibly a read error. This rearrangement joins TRBV28 to TRBJ1-2; tentative D call: TRBD1 (5 bases). CDR1 and CDR2 from the germline V gene are MDHEN and SYDVKM. The CDR3 extends over 12 amino acids. In nucleotides, the CDR3 is TGTGCCAGCGGTGGGGCCTACTACGGCTACACCTTC. Amino acids: CASGGAYYGYTF.

The chain is built from TRBV19 and TRBJ1-2; 7 bases line up with TRBD1. The J segment lost 7 bases and the V segment lost 5 bases, leaving 16 bases of the junction unmatched. The germline V gene has CDR1 LNHDA and CDR2 SQIVND (reference sequence). The CDR3 extends over 16 amino acids. The chain's CDR3 is CASSPGGGPGLRGYTF. The CDR3 bases are TGTGCCAGTAGTCCAGGGGGAGGACCGGGGCTCCGTGGCTACACCTTC.

The chain carries TRBV6-6 and TRBJ1-2; 7 bases align to TRBD1. CDR3 length: 14 residues. Germline V gene lookup returns CDR1 MNHNY and CDR2 SVGAGI (reference sequence). After removal of 2 bases from V and 4 bases from J, the junction contained 4 bases not matched to a gene. The CDR3 nucleotides read TGTGCCAGCAGTTACGACAGGGACCTCTATGGCTACACCTTC. Its translation: CASSYDRDLYGYTF.

The chain employs TRBV30 and TRBJ2-7; D may be TRBD1 (5 bases). V lost 0 bases to trimming and J lost 5 bases, with 14 bases between them. The length of the CDR3 is 14 residues. Germline V gene lookup returns CDR1 GTSNPN and CDR2 SVGIG (reference sequence). CDR3 DNA: TGTGCCTGGAGTGTCAACAGGTTAGCCCACGAGCAGTACTTC. Amino acid sequence: CAWSVNRLAHEQYF.

The count of this clone is one. This same CDR3 is encoded by further DNA sequences in the sample. The V gene is TRBV5-1, the J gene TRBJ2-7; no firm D call. Germline V gives CDR1 SGHRS, CDR2 YFSETQ. V gave up 4 bases and J gave up 4 bases, with 9 bases separating them. This CDR3 has 12 residues. CDR3 sequence reads: CASSPPSYEQYF. The CDR3 coding sequence is TGCGCCAGCAGCCCCCCCTCGTACGAGCAGTACTTC.

For this clone: Within the sample, other DNA sequences also encode this same CDR3. The chain is built from TRBV2 and TRBJ1-2; the D gene is possibly TRBD1 (5 bases). Germline values: CDR1 SNHLY, CDR2 FYNNEI. CDR3 length equals 13 residues. V lost 3 bases and J lost 5, with 10 bases in between. CDR3 coding DNA: TGTGCCAGCAGTGACGCGGGGACGTATGGCTACACCTTC. This encodes CASSDAGTYGYTF. The whole variable domain, remainder taken from reference TRBV2 and TRBJ1-2, is EPEVTQTPSHQVTQMGQEVILRCVPISNHLYFYWYRQILGQKVEFLVSFYNNEISEKSEIFDDQFSVERPDGSNFTLKIRSTKLEDSAMYFCASSDAGTYGYTFGSGTRLTVV.